The 27 T cell receptor beta chains below all came from one sample that was sequenced in a study of Ad26.COV2.S vaccination and SARS-CoV-2 variants. The method was immunoSEQ multiplex PCR; TCRdb's version includes in-frame clones alone and lacks a portion of them. The sample gives more than 400,000 clones, about nine tenths of which show up once; approximately 1.7% is in the top ten. Sample treatment: around 19 received Ad26.COV2.S at low or high dose, single or two shots; about five received placebo; per-sample allocation not given. The samples date from day 63 after the first vaccine or placebo injection. Sequenced material: peripheral blood, taken in a trial of Ad26.COV2.S vaccine versus placebo. Receptors were obtained from a person between 18 and 65 years old who received the Ad26.COV2.S COVID-19 vaccine or a placebo.

The CDR3 region is CSVDRVNTEAFF. The CDR3 DNA follows: TGCAGCGTTGACAGGGTGAACACTGAAGCTTTCTTT. The J gene is TRBJ1-1, the V gene TRBV29-1; TRBD1 is a possible D gene (5 bases). Germline values: CDR1 SQVTM, CDR2 ANQGSEA. The CDR3 runs 12 residues. V lost 3 bases to trimming and J lost 0 bases, with 5 bases between them. Looking up the rest from reference TRBV29-1 and TRBJ1-1 gives the full variable domain: SAVISQKPSRDICQRGTSLTIQCQVDSQVTMMFWYRQQPGQSLTLIATANQGSEATYESGFVIDKFPISRPNLTFSTLTVSNMSPEDSSIYLCSVDRVNTEAFFGQGTRLTVV.

The chain links TRBV9 to TRBJ2-2; TRBD2 matches 8 bases. The V and J ends lost 2 bases and 3 bases, in that order; junction bases with no gene match: 12. The CDR3 sequence is 18 residues long. From germline, CDR1 is SGDLS and CDR2 YYNGEE. CDR3 region: CASSVVGLAGDDTGELFF. CDR3 coding DNA: TGTGCCAGCAGCGTCGTAGGGCTAGCGGGTGATGACACCGGGGAGCTGTTTTTT.

CDR3 residues: CASSIDGTTEAFF. The DNA for the CDR3 is TGTGCCAGTAGTATAGACGGAACGACTGAAGCTTTCTTT. V and J are TRBV19 and TRBJ1-1; no definite D call. Between the trimmed V and J ends, which lost 0 bases and 5 bases, there was a span of 7 bases. In germline, CDR1 is LNHDA, CDR2 SQIVND (reference sequence). The CDR3 loop spans 13 amino acids. The full variable domain, completed using reference TRBV19 and TRBJ1-1, is DGGITQSPKYLFRKEGQNVTLSCEQNLNHDAMYWYRQDPGQGLRLIYYSQIVNDFQKGDIAEGYSVSREKKESFPLTVTSAQKNPTAFYLCASSIDGTTEAFFGQGTRLTVV.

The chain has TRBV9 and TRBJ1-6; TRBD1 might be the D (5 bases). V gave up 4 bases and J gave up 3 bases, with 23 bases separating them. CDR3 length equals 19 residues. Germline CDR1 SGDLS, CDR2 YYNGEE. CDR3 amino acids: CASSPLTGKTDNYNSPLHF. In nucleotides, the CDR3 is TGTGCCAGCAGCCCCCTTACGGGGAAGACAGATAACTATAATTCACCCCTCCACTTT.

This chain connects TRBV7-2 to TRBJ2-3; 7 bases line up with TRBD1. The V segment lost 5 bases and the J segment 2 bases; nucleotides outside the gene matches: 7. CDR3 size: 15 residues. Germline V gene data show CDR1 as SGHTA and CDR2 as FQGNSA. The CDR3 reads CASSLNRGPTDTQYF. CDR3 coding DNA: TGTGCCAGCAGCCTAAACAGGGGCCCCACAGATACGCAGTATTTT. The full variable domain, with the rest looked up from reference TRBV7-2 and TRBJ2-3, is GAGVSQSPSNKVTEKGKDVELRCDPISGHTALYWYRQSLGQGLEFLIYFQGNSAPDKSGLPSDRFSAERTGGSVSTLTIQRTQQEDSAVYLCASSLNRGPTDTQYFGPGTRLTVL.

V is TRBV7-2 and J is TRBJ2-7, with a possible D match to TRBD1 (6 bases). Trimming stripped 4 bases from V and 6 bases from J, with 13 bases between. The CDR3 length is 13 residues. Germline CDR1 is SGHTA and CDR2 is FQGNSA. CDR3 nucleotides: TGTGCCAGCAGCTCAGACAGGCCCTCCGAGCAGTACTTC. Translation: CASSSDRPSEQYF.

The chain joins TRBV7-2 to TRBJ1-1; unclear D gene. The length of the CDR3 is 13 residues. Germline-derived CDR1 and CDR2 are SGHTA and FQGNSA. The V gene lost 2 bases and the J gene lost 4 bases, with 8 bases spanning the gap. The CDR3 sequence is CASSLRRGTEAFF. The CDR3 region has the DNA TGTGCCAGCAGCTTAAGGCGGGGCACTGAAGCTTTCTTT.

The gene calls are TRBV6-2 or TRBV6-3 and TRBJ2-1, with unresolved D. The germline gives CDR1 MNHEY, CDR2 SVGEGT. Trimming pared 5 bases from V and 0 bases from J, leaving 11 bases between. The CDR3 is 15 residues long. The CDR3, as DNA: TGTGCCAGCAGTCGTCACGCGAGCTCCTACAATGAGCAGTTCTTC. Protein product: CASSRHASSYNEQFF.

The genes are TRBV7-2 and TRBJ2-7; 10 nucleotides agree with TRBD2. Germline lookup yields CDR1 SGHTA and CDR2 FQGNSA. The trim removed 6 bases at V and 4 bases at J, leaving 12 bases unmatched. This CDR3 has 16 residues. CDR3 amino acids: CASSPRGSGGAYEQYF. CDR3 nucleotides: TGTGCCAGCAGTCCACGTGGGAGCGGGGGGGCTTACGAGCAGTACTTC.

V gene TRBV30 combines with J gene TRBJ1-3; D may be TRBD1 (6 bases). CDR1 and CDR2 (germline): GTSNPN, SVGIG (reference sequence). CDR3 length equals 12 residues. CDR3 DNA sequence: TGTTGCACAGGGAGGACGGGAAACACCATATATTTT. It translates to CCTGRTGNTIYF. The variable domain in full, with the rest retrieved from reference TRBV30 and TRBJ1-3, is SQTIHQWPATLVQPVGSPLSLECTVEGTSNPNLYWYRQAAGRGLQLLFYSVGIGQISSEVPQNLSASRPQDRQFILSSKKLLLSDSGFYLCCTGRTGNTIYFGEGSWLTVV.

CDR3 DNA: TGCGCCAGCAGCCAAGGCCGGGGGGGGCCAGATACGCAGTATTTT. Its translation is CASSQGRGGPDTQYF. The rearrangement links TRBV4-3 to TRBJ2-3; TRBD2 matches at 8 bases. This CDR3 is built from 15 residues. V lost 1 base, J lost 4 bases, and 4 bases stayed unmatched. In germline, CDR1 is LGHNA, CDR2 YSLEER.

The chain couples TRBV11-2 to TRBJ2-7; D call uncertain. The V end was cut by 1 base, the J end by 0 bases, with 7 bases between. CDR3 length: 14 residues. CDR1 is SGHAT, CDR2 FQNNGV, per germline. CDR3 sequence: CASSLGTYSYEQYF. CDR3 bases: TGTGCCAGCAGCTTAGGGACGTACTCCTACGAGCAGTACTTC.

This clone was seen ten or more times. Other nucleotide sequences from this sample produce the same CDR3. The rearrangement links TRBV18 to TRBJ2-5; D perhaps matches TRBD1 (5 bases). This CDR3 has 13 amino acids. Deletions cut 4 bases from V and 5 bases from J, with 11 bases between. In germline, CDR1 is KGHSH, CDR2 LQKENI. The chain's CDR3 is CASSQQGGETQYF. The CDR3 DNA is TGTGCCAGCTCACAGCAGGGTGGGGAGACCCAGTACTTC. Full variable domain (remainder filled in from reference TRBV18 and TRBJ2-5): NAGVMQNPRHLVRRRGQEARLRCSPMKGHSHVYWYRQLPEEGLKFMVYLQKENIIDESGMPKERFSAEFPKEGPSILRIQQVVRGDSAAYFCASSQQGGETQYFGPGTRLLVL.

The chain couples TRBV6-5 to TRBJ2-7, with 7 bases identical to TRBD1. The germline gives CDR1 MNHEY, CDR2 SVGAGI. V lost 2 bases to trimming and J lost 2 bases; unmatched junction nucleotides: 3. The CDR3 consists of 14 residues. The CDR3 protein is CASSYAGQAYEQYF. The DNA of the CDR3 is TGTGCCAGCAGTTACGCAGGACAGGCCTACGAGCAGTACTTC.

The chain joins TRBV5-8 to TRBJ2-7, with a possible D match to TRBD2 (7 bases). There are 13 residues in the CDR3. Germline V gene lookup returns CDR1 SGHTS and CDR2 YDEGEE. Trimming took 8 bases from V and 3 from J, leaving 15 bases between them. The CDR3 sequence: CARGGPSGYEQYF. CDR3 in DNA: TGTGCCAGGGGGGGGCCTTCGGGCTACGAGCAGTACTTC.

This chain joins TRBV19 and TRBJ2-1; 8 bases align to TRBD2. Germline CDR1 reads LNHDA; CDR2 reads SQIVND (reference sequence). The CDR3 consists of 19 residues. V gave up 4 bases and J gave up 0 bases; unmatched junction bases: 14. CDR3 nucleotide sequence: TGTGCCAGTAGTAGAATCGGTTTGGCGGGGGGTACCTCCTACAATGAGCAGTTCTTC. Translation: CASSRIGLAGGTSYNEQFF.

J is TRBJ1-4 and V is TRBV6-2 or TRBV6-3; TRBD1 is a possible D gene (5 bases). Per the germline V gene, CDR1 is MNHEY and CDR2 is SVGEGT. V lost 2 bases to trimming and J lost 5 bases, with 18 bases between them. This CDR3 is 17 amino acids long. The CDR3 here is CASSYPGLARENEKLFF. In nucleotides, the CDR3 is TGTGCCAGCAGTTACCCGGGCTTGGCCAGGGAGAATGAAAAACTGTTTTTT.

The chain joins TRBV13 to TRBJ2-7; 11 nucleotides line up with TRBD2. In germline, CDR1 is PRHDT, CDR2 FYEKMQ (reference sequence). The CDR3 consists of 15 residues. The ends lost 2 bases at V and 3 bases at J; junction bases unmatched: 3. This CDR3 reads CASSLTTSGGYEQYF. CDR3 sequence (DNA): TGTGCCAGCAGCTTAACCACTAGCGGGGGCTACGAGCAGTACTTC.

The genes are TRBV6-5 and TRBJ2-1; 10 bases are a match to TRBD2. This CDR3 has 14 amino acids. Germline CDR1 is MNHEY and CDR2 is SVGAGI. V trimming: 8 bases; J trimming: 7 bases; junction bases outside the gene matches: 8. CDR3 in amino acids: CASGKGLALNEQFF. Here the CDR3 DNA reads TGTGCCAGCGGGAAGGGACTAGCGCTGAATGAGCAGTTCTTC.

V usage is TRBV7-9 and J usage is TRBJ2-1; D gene uncertain. The CDR3 is 10 amino acids. V was shortened by 4 bases and J by 5 bases, with 0 bases between the two germline ends. Germline V gene data show CDR1 as SEHNR and CDR2 as FQNEAQ (reference sequence). This CDR3 is CASSYNEQFF. The CDR3 DNA reads TGTGCCAGCAGCTACAATGAGCAGTTCTTC.

The chain carries TRBV9 and TRBJ2-5; 12 nucleotides align to TRBD2. With 1 base clipped from V and 2 bases from J, the junction kept 9 bases outside the gene matches. This CDR3 is 18 amino acids long. Germline CDR1 is SGDLS and CDR2 is YYNGEE. The CDR3 spells CASSVTPTSGGGQETQYF. The CDR3, as DNA: TGTGCCAGCAGCGTAACCCCGACTAGCGGGGGTGGGCAAGAGACCCAGTACTTC.

The chain carries TRBV7-2 and TRBJ2-1, with a possible D match to TRBD1 (7 bases). The CDR3 loop spans 18 amino acids. V lost 5 bases and J 4 bases, leaving 24 bases between the germline ends. CDR1 is SGHTA, CDR2 FQGNSA, per germline. CDR3 sequence reads: CASSPGGHRVMGYNEQFF. The CDR3 DNA is TGTGCCAGCAGCCCAGGGGGGCACAGGGTGATGGGGTACAATGAGCAGTTCTTC.

CDR3 sequence: CASSLSGDTDTQYF. The CDR3 DNA sequence: TGCGCCAGCAGCCTCTCCGGAGACACAGATACGCAGTATTTT. The chain joins TRBV4-3 to TRBJ2-3; D remains ambiguous. The CDR3 runs to 14 residues. The germline V gene has CDR1 LGHNA and CDR2 YSLEER. V gave up 4 bases and J gave up 2 bases, with 10 bases separating them.

V gene TRBV28 combines with J gene TRBJ1-1; D not certain. Germline assignment: CDR1 MDHEN and CDR2 SYDVKM. The CDR3 consists of 14 residues. Trimming pared 6 bases from V and 1 base from J, leaving 12 bases between. The CDR3 DNA reads as TGTGCCAGCAGCCACTGGACGGCGAACACTGAAGCTTTCTTT. Amino acids: CASSHWTANTEAFF.

The chain employs TRBV3-1 (or the pseudogene TRBV3-2) and TRBJ2-5; 9 bases align to TRBD2. This CDR3 has 16 residues. Germline loops: CDR1 LGHDT, CDR2 YNNKEL (reference sequence). Trimming at V came to 0 bases and at J to 5 bases, leaving 7 bases not matched to a gene. The CDR3 loop is CASSQDLAGGRETQYF. CDR3 in DNA: TGTGCCAGCAGCCAAGATTTGGCGGGGGGGCGTGAGACCCAGTACTTC.

The chain carries TRBV21-1 and TRBJ1-6. TRBV21-1 is flagged as a pseudogene. CDR3 length: 20 residues. Here the CDR3 reads CASSKRGEVEQWGENSPLHF. Written as DNA, the CDR3 is TGTGCCAGCAGCAAAAGAGGGGAGGTGGAACAGTGGGGCGAGAATTCACCCCTCCACTTT.

The chain uses TRBV7-8 and TRBJ2-1; D is tentatively TRBD1 or TRBD2 (5 bases each). V lost 5 bases and J lost 6, with 17 bases in between. The CDR3 covers 15 residues. The germline V gene encodes CDR1 SGHVS and CDR2 FQNEAQ. CDR3 DNA: TGTGCCAGCAGCCACACGGTTTTGGGGGTCAATGAGCAGTTCTTC. Protein: CASSHTVLGVNEQFF.